Sample share makes the clone carrying this T cell receptor (beta chain) medium-sized. No antigen is known for it. A mixed TRB-A/B primer pool amplified rearranged TRB by multiplex touch-down PCR. TCRdb ran MiXCR on the multiplex PCR reads and lists one entry per CDR3 protein. This table holds a few thousand distinct CDR3 sequences, around 28% found once. The data are from a study of T cell repertoires in aging, cancer and after chemotherapy. Study context: Glioblastoma patients receiving temozolomide-based therapy gave paired samples before and after chemotherapy. The whole study produced a dataset of around 9 million TCR reads. Overall study results and limits: Untreated cancer patients had significantly lower blood TCR diversity than age-matched healthy donors. Loss of evenness, beyond lost richness, contributed to age-related TCR diversity decline in cancer patients.

Trimming took 6 bases from V and 0 from J, leaving 8 bases between them. This CDR3 has 14 residues. The germline V gene has CDR1 MNHEY and CDR2 SMNVEV (reference sequence). Amplification of TCR beta used genomic DNA extracted from peripheral blood. The sequencing input was blood. This receptor was obtained from a human donor with a solid tumor. The chain has TRBV27 and TRBJ2-2; no firm D call. The CDR3 region is CASSRRANTGELFF. The CDR3 DNA reads as TGTGCCAGCAGCCGACGGGCGAACACCGGGGAGCTGTTTTTT.